This entry lists 24 T cell receptor beta chains sequenced from one sample in a study of response to subunit inactivated influenza vaccine. TCRdb re-called the RT-PCR reads with MiXCR, one entry per CDR3 protein. Counted here are about 240,000 distinct CDR3 sequences, approximately 12% occurring once; the ten biggest clones make up over 6.5%. Sequences were derived from non-naive T cells sorted from PBMCs, sampled about 14 days before vaccination. Source of these receptors: a man aged 45 to 65 who received an inactivated influenza vaccine.

The table lists this clonotype with many counts. The J gene is TRBJ1-5, the V gene TRBV12-3 or TRBV12-4, with a possible D match to TRBD1 (6 bases). The CDR3 is 15 amino acids. V was shortened by 1 base and J by 5 bases, with 12 bases between the two germline ends. For the CDR3, the DNA is TGTGCCAGCAGTTTAGGACCTAACAGGGATCAGCCCCAGCATTTT. As protein: CASSLGPNRDQPQHF.

This clonotype showed up many times. The V and J genes are TRBV12-3 or TRBV12-4 and TRBJ2-5; 7 positions agree with TRBD1. After removal of 8 bases from V and 1 base from J, the junction contained 1 base not matched to a gene. CDR3 length equals 12 residues. The DNA of the CDR3 is TGTGCCAGCGGGACAGCCCAAGAGACCCAGTACTTC. Its protein is CASGTAQETQYF.

This clonotype was recorded many times. V usage is TRBV12-3 or TRBV12-4 and J usage is TRBJ1-2; TRBD1 matches at 7 bases. J was trimmed by 7 bases and V by 5 bases; bases with no gene match: 19. CDR3 size: 17 residues. The CDR3 DNA reads as TGTGCCAGCAGTACACAGGGGAGGGGGCATATAAGGGGTGGCTACACCTTC. Translated: CASSTQGRGHIRGGYTF.

This clonotype was counted between two and nine times. This chain uses TRBV20-1 with TRBJ2-1, with D uncertain. V gave up 1 base and J gave up 2 bases, with 15 bases separating them. The CDR3 extends over 16 amino acids. CDR1 DFQATT and CDR2 SNEGSKA come from the germline V gene (reference sequence). The CDR3 protein is CSARGSTAMAYNEQFF. CDR3 coding DNA: TGCAGTGCTAGAGGGAGTACGGCGATGGCCTACAATGAGCAGTTCTTC.

The chain has TRBV29-1 and TRBJ2-1; D might be TRBD1 or TRBD2, each matching 5 bases. The V gene lost 1 base and the J gene lost 3 bases, with 13 bases spanning the gap. The CDR3 is made up of 15 amino acids. CDR1 SQVTM and CDR2 ANQGSEA come from the germline V gene. DNA of the CDR3: TGCAGCGTTGAAGGTCACCGGGACCACTACAATGAGCAGTTCTTC. Translating it yields CSVEGHRDHYNEQFF.

The chain is built from TRBV7-9 and TRBJ2-7; D is unresolved. V was shortened by 3 bases and J by 2 bases, with 5 bases between the two germline ends. The CDR3 has 12 amino acids. Per germline, CDR1 SEHNR and CDR2 FQNEAQ (reference sequence). This CDR3 is CASSLTAYEQYF. The CDR3 DNA reads TGTGCCAGCAGCTTGACGGCCTACGAGCAGTACTTC.

The sample holds a few counts of this clonotype. This chain links TRBV6-2 or TRBV6-3 with TRBJ2-1; no reliable D call. The germline gives CDR1 MNHEY, CDR2 SVGEGT. This CDR3 region has 18 residues. V was clipped by 4 bases and J by 3 bases, with 22 bases between them. CDR3 nucleotide sequence: TGTGCCAGCAGTTTTGACTTGCGGACCCCAGGCCTCTACAATGAGCAGTTCTTC. This codes for CASSFDLRTPGLYNEQFF.

In this sample, this clonotype turned up a few times. The chain links TRBV18 to TRBJ1-3, with 7 bases that match TRBD1. The CDR3 extends over 17 amino acids. The junction had 8 bases not matched to a gene; V was cut back by 1 base and J by 2 bases. Germline V CDR1 and CDR2: KGHSH, LQKENI. CDR3: CASSPRATGFAGNTIYF. Here the CDR3 DNA reads TGTGCCAGCTCACCACGTGCGACAGGGTTCGCTGGAAACACCATATATTTT.

This clonotype has just a few counts. The chain combines TRBV20-1 with TRBJ2-7, with 10 nucleotides matching TRBD1. The length of the CDR3 is 16 residues. Germline V gives CDR1 DFQATT, CDR2 SNEGSKA (reference sequence). J lost 0 bases, V lost 7 bases, and 12 bases had no gene match. The chain's CDR3 is CSVKGPGQGSSYEQYF. For the CDR3, the DNA is TGCAGTGTAAAGGGCCCGGGACAGGGGAGCTCCTACGAGCAGTACTTC.

The V and J genes are TRBV5-1 and TRBJ2-5, with 10 bases identical to TRBD2. There are 16 residues in the CDR3. V was clipped by 0 bases and J by 4 bases; unmatched bases: 6. Germline-derived CDR1 and CDR2 are SGHRS and YFSETQ. CDR3 nucleotides: TGCGCCAGCAGCTTGGAGCCTAGCGGGAGCGGAGAGACCCAGTACTTC. Its translation is CASSLEPSGSGETQYF.

This clonotype occurred many times. The chain uses TRBV5-1 and TRBJ2-7, with TRBD1 identical over 9 bases. Germline loops: CDR1 SGHRS, CDR2 YFSETQ. Trimming removed 5 bases from V and 2 bases from J; junction bases left unmatched: 5. The CDR3 has 14 residues. The CDR3 sequence is CASRTGTGTYEQYF. Written as DNA, the CDR3 is TGCGCCAGCAGGACCGGGACAGGGACCTACGAGCAGTACTTC. Supplemented by reference TRBV5-1 and TRBJ2-7, the full variable domain reads KAGVTQTPRYLIKTRGQQVTLSCSPISGHRSVSWYQQTPGQGLQFLFEYFSETQRNKGNFPGRFSGRQFSNSRSEMNVSTLELGDSALYLCASRTGTGTYEQYFGPGTRLTVT.

This clonotype has a handful of counts. The rearrangement links TRBV5-1 to TRBJ1-5; 7 bases are shared with TRBD1. Germline V gene lookup returns CDR1 SGHRS and CDR2 YFSETQ. The CDR3 is made up of 13 amino acids. After removal of 5 bases from V and 7 bases from J, the junction contained 6 bases not matched to a gene. CDR3 bases: TGCGCCAGCAGTTGGGGCAGGGGGCAGCCCCAGCATTTT. This gives the protein CASSWGRGQPQHF. Full variable domain (rest looked up from reference TRBV5-1 and TRBJ1-5): KAGVTQTPRYLIKTRGQQVTLSCSPISGHRSVSWYQQTPGQGLQFLFEYFSETQRNKGNFPGRFSGRQFSNSRSEMNVSTLELGDSALYLCASSWGRGQPQHFGDGTRLSIL.

The chain employs TRBV25-1 and TRBJ1-2; D is perhaps TRBD1 (5 bases). CDR3 length: 15 amino acids. CDR1 and CDR2 (germline): MGHDK, SYGVNS. V dropped 0 bases and J dropped 1 base, with 9 bases sitting between them. As DNA, the CDR3 is TGTGCCAGCAGTGAATATCGGGGGAGTAACTATGGCTACACCTTC. This translates into CASSEYRGSNYGYTF.

This clonotype was found a few times. The genes are TRBV9 and TRBJ1-1; TRBD1 is a possible D gene (6 bases). Germline loops: CDR1 SGDLS, CDR2 YYNGEE. V shed 0 bases and J shed 6 bases, with 15 bases lying between them. The CDR3 sequence is 15 residues long. The CDR3 sequence: CASSVEGGTWAEAFF. The CDR3 bases are TGTGCCAGCAGCGTAGAAGGGGGGACGTGGGCTGAAGCTTTCTTT.

V is TRBV6-5 and J is TRBJ1-3; D is unclear. The CDR3 is 11 residues long. Germline values: CDR1 MNHEY, CDR2 SVGAGI. Trimming removed 6 bases at V and 3 bases at J, with 3 bases between. This chain's CDR3 is CASRIGNTIYF. The CDR3 DNA reads as TGTGCCAGCAGAATTGGAAACACCATATATTTT.

This clonotype showed up just a few times. The chain links TRBV27 to TRBJ2-3; 9 positions agree with TRBD2. V shed 6 bases and J 3 bases; nucleotides not matched to a gene: 10. CDR1 and CDR2 (germline): MNHEY, SMNVEV (reference sequence). CDR3 length equals 16 residues. The CDR3 nucleotides are TGTGCCAGCAGGTTAGCGGGGGCTCATGGGACAGATACGCAGTATTTT. This encodes CASRLAGAHGTDTQYF.

The rearrangement links TRBV6-5 to TRBJ2-2; tentatively, D is TRBD2 (6 bases). CDR1 is MNHEY, CDR2 SVGAGI, per germline. V was cut by 0 bases and J by 4 bases, with 15 bases left in between. This CDR3 has 17 amino acids. The chain's CDR3 is CASSYSRQRVPTGELFF. The CDR3 DNA reads as TGTGCCAGCAGTTACTCGCGTCAGCGGGTGCCCACCGGGGAGCTGTTTTTT.

The sample holds many counts of this clonotype. The chain couples TRBV5-6 to TRBJ2-1; D is ambiguous. Per the germline V gene, CDR1 is SGHDT and CDR2 is YYEEEE. Trimming pared 4 bases from V and 8 bases from J, leaving 13 bases between. This CDR3 comprises 13 residues. DNA for the CDR3: TGTGCCAGCAGCATCGACGCGGTGGATGAGCAGTTCTTC. As protein: CASSIDAVDEQFF.

Written as DNA, the CDR3 is TGTGCCAGCAGCTTATCGCCACGGGGCACGCAAGAGACCCAGTACTTC. Translated: CASSLSPRGTQETQYF. This rearrangement joins TRBV7-3 to TRBJ2-5; D tentatively reads TRBD1 or TRBD2 (5 bases each). Germline CDR1 SGHTA, CDR2 FQGTGA. The CDR3 runs to 16 residues. V lost 2 bases to trimming and J lost 2 bases, with 15 bases between them.

The rearrangement links TRBV5-5 to TRBJ2-2; 8 bases map to TRBD1. Germline V gives CDR1 SGHKS, CDR2 YYEKEE (reference sequence). V lost 6 bases, J lost 5 bases, and 12 bases stayed unmatched. The CDR3 length is 16 residues. The CDR3 DNA follows: TGTGCCAGCAACCGAAATACAGGGGGTTGGACCGGGGAGCTGTTTTTT. Translated, it gives CASNRNTGGWTGELFF.

This clonotype was detected many times. The chain is built from TRBV12-3 or TRBV12-4 and TRBJ1-6, with D maybe TRBD1 (5 bases). The CDR3 consists of 14 residues. Trimming pared 5 bases from V and 13 bases from J, leaving 18 bases between. In nucleotides, the CDR3 is TGTGCCAGCAGTCTCGGGACTCCACATGGTCCCCTCCACTTT. This encodes CASSLGTPHGPLHF.

The sample holds a few counts of this clonotype. The chain joins TRBV7-9 to TRBJ1-6; D unclear. CDR3 length: 12 residues. CDR1 SEHNR and CDR2 FQNEAQ come from the germline V gene (reference sequence). Trimming removed 5 bases at V and 10 bases at J, with 9 bases between. DNA for the CDR3: TGTGCCAGCAGCAGGGAAGGGTCACCCCTCCACTTT. It is translated as CASSREGSPLHF.

This clonotype was counted only a few times. The chain links TRBV27 to TRBJ2-7, with D uncertain. This CDR3 comprises 11 residues. V was trimmed by 1 base and J by 6 bases, leaving 4 bases between them. Looked up from germline, CDR1 is MNHEY and CDR2 is SMNVEV (reference sequence). DNA of the CDR3: TGTGCCAGCAGTTTATTGGGCGAGCAGTACTTC. Amino acid sequence: CASSLLGEQYF.

This sequence joins TRBV15 and TRBJ2-5; D remains unclear. The germline gives CDR1 LNHNV, CDR2 YYDKDF (reference sequence). Trimming left V 3 bases short and J 6 bases short, with 14 bases between. CDR3 length: 14 residues. This CDR3 is CATSSDSSEQTQYF. DNA of the CDR3: TGTGCCACCAGCAGCGATTCTTCCGAGCAGACCCAGTACTTC.